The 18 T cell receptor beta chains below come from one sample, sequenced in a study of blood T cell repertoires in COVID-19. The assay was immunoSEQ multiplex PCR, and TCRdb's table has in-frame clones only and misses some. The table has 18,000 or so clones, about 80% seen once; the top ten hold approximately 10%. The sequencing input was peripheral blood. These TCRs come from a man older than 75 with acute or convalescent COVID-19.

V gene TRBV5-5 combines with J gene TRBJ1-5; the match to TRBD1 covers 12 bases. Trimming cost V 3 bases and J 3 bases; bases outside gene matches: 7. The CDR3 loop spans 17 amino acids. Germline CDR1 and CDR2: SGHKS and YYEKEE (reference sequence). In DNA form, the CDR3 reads TGTGCCAGCAGCTGGGGAGGGGGACAGGGGGCCAATCAGCCCCAGCATTTT. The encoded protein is CASSWGGGQGANQPQHF.

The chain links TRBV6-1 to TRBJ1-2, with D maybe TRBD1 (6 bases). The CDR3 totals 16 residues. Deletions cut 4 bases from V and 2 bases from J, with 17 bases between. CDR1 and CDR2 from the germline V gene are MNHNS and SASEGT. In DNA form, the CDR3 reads TGTGCCAGCAGTGCGGGCTTCCTCAGGGGAAACTATGGCTACACCTTC. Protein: CASSAGFLRGNYGYTF.

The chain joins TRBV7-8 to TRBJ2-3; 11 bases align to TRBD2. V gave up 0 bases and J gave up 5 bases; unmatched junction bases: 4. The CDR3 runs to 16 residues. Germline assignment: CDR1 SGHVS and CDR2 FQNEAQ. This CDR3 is CASSLASGGAVDTQYF. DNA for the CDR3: TGTGCCAGCAGCTTAGCTAGCGGGGGGGCGGTAGATACGCAGTATTTT.

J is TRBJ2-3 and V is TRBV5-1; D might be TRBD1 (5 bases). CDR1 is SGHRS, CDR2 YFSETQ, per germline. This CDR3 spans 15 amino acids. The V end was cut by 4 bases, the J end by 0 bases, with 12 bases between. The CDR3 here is CASSRDRASTDTQYF. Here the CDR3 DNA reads TGCGCCAGCAGCCGCGACAGAGCTAGCACAGATACGCAGTATTTT.

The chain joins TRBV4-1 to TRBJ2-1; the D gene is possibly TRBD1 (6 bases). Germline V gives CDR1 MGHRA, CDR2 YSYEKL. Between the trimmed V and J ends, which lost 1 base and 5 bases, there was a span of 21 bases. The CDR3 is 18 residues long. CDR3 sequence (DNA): TGCGCCAGCAGCCAAGCGTTCTTGATGGGTAACAGGGACAATGAGCAGTTCTTC. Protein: CASSQAFLMGNRDNEQFF.

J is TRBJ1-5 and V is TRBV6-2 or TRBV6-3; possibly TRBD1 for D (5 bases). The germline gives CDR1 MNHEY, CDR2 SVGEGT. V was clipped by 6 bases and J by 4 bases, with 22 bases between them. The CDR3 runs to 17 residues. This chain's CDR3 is CASSLHPTQGGNQPQHF. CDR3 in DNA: TGTGCCAGCAGCCTTCATCCAACCCAGGGTGGAAATCAGCCCCAGCATTTT.

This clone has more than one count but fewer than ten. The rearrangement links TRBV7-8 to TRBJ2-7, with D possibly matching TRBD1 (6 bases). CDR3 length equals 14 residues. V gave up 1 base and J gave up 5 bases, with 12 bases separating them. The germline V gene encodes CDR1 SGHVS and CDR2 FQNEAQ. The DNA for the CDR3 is TGTGCCAGCAGCTTAGGGGGGAACAGGGACGAGCAGTACTTC. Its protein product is CASSLGGNRDEQYF.

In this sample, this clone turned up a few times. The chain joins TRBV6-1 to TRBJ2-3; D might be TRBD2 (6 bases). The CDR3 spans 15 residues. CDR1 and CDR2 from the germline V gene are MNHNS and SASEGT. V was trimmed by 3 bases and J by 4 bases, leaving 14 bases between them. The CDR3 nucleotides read TGTGCCAGCAGTGAGACTAGTCAGAGGGCAGATACGCAGTATTTT. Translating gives CASSETSQRADTQYF.

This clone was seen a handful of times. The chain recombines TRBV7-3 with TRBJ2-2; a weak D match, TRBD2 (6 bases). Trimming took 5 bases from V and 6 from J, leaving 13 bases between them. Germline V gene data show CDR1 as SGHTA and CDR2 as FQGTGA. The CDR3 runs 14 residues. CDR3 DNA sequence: TGTGCCAGCAGCCCAGGGCCTAGCGCCGGGGAGCTGTTTTTT. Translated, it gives CASSPGPSAGELFF.

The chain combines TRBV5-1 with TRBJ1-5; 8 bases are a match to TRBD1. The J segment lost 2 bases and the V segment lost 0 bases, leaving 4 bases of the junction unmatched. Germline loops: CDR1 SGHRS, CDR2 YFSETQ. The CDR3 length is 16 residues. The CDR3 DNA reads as TGCGCCAGCAGCTTGGATCCGGGACAGGGCAATCAGCCCCAGCATTTT. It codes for CASSLDPGQGNQPQHF.

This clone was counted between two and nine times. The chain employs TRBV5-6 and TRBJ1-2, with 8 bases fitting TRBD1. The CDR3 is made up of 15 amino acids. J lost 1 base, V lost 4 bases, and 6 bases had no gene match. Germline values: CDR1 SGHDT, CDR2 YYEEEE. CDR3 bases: TGTGCCAGCAGCCCAACGGACAGGGTTAACTATGGCTACACCTTC. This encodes CASSPTDRVNYGYTF.

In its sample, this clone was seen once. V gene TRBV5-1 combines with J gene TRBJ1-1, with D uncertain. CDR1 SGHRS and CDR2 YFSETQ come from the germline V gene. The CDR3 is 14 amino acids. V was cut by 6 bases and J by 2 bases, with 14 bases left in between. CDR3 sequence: CASTLNGLNTEAFF. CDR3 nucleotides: TGCGCCAGCACCCTCAATGGGCTAAACACTGAAGCTTTCTTT.

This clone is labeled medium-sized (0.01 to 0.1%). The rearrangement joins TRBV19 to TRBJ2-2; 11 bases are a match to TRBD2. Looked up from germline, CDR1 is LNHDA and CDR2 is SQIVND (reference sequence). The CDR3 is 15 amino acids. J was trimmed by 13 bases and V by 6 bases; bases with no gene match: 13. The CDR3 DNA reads TGTGCCAGTAGCATACCGGGACTAGCGGACCGGGGGCTGTTTTTT. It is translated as CASSIPGLADRGLFF. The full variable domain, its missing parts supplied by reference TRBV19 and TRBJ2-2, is DGGITQSPKYLFRKEGQNVTLSCEQNLNHDAMYWYRQDPGQGLRLIYYSQIVNDFQKGDIAEGYSVSREKKESFPLTVTSAQKNPTAFYLCASSIPGLADRGLFFGEGSRLTVL.

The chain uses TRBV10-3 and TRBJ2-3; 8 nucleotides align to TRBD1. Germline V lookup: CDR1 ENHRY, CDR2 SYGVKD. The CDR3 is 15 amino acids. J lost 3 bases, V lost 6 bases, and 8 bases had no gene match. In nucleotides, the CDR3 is TGTGCCATCAGATTTGGACAGGGTGGTACAGATACGCAGTATTTT. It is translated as CAIRFGQGGTDTQYF.

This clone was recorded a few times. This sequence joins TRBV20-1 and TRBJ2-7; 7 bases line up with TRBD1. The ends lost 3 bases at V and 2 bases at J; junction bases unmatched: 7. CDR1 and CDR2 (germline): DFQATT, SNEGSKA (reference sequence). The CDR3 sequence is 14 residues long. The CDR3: CSASGTAPTYEQYF. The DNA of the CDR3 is TGCAGTGCTAGTGGGACAGCTCCTACCTACGAGCAGTACTTC.

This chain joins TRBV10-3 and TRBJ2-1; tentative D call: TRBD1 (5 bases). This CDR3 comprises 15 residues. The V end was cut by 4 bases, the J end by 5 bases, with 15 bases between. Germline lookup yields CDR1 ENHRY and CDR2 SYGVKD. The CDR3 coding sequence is TGTGCCATCAGTGCGGGCGACAGAGCCCACAATGAGCAGTTCTTC. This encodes CAISAGDRAHNEQFF.

DNA for the CDR3: TGTGCCAGCAGTTACCTCAGGGGCATCAACTACGAGCAGTACTTC. Translation gives CASSYLRGINYEQYF. The chain has TRBV6-2 or TRBV6-3 and TRBJ2-7; TRBD1 might be the D (6 bases). Looked up from germline, CDR1 is MNHEY and CDR2 is SVGEGT. V was cut by 2 bases and J by 3 bases, with 14 bases left in between. The CDR3 runs to 15 residues.

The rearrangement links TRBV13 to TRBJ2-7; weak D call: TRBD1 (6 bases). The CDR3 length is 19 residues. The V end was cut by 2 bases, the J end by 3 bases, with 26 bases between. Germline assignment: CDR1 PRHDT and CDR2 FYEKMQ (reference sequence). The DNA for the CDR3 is TGTGCCAGCAGCTTAAGGCCACCTCTCCGGGACACTTATAACTACGAGCAGTACTTC. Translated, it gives CASSLRPPLRDTYNYEQYF.